This T cell receptor beta chain derives from a study of spatial heterogeneity in lung cancer. Study information: Among detected sequences, beta-chain ones consistently exceeded alpha-chain ones in number. Mean representation of each unique TCR and UMI combination in the raw reads exceeded 8.5 occurrences.

Unique molecular identifiers, one per molecule, were present on every TCR cDNA molecule. TCRdb re-called the 5' RACE reads with MiXCR, one entry per CDR3 protein. The profile shows 39,000 or so distinct CDR3 sequences, approximately 3.1% of them singletons. This clonotype was observed many times. Germline V gene sequence: CDR1 MNHEY, CDR2 SVGAGI. The CDR3 sequence is 12 residues long. Trimming shortened V by 2 bases and J by 13 bases, and 12 bases separated the two germline ends. The time point was: sample taken at primary tumor resection. The input material, whole RNA from tumor, nontumor lung or frozen PBMC, was sequenced unsorted.

The source is a male donor with early-stage non-small cell lung cancer. The source material was normal lung tissue next to the tumor, sampled at surgery. This sequence joins TRBV6-5 and TRBJ2-1; a possible D gene is TRBD2 (5 bases). This chain's CDR3 is CASSYEGRAQFF. The CDR3 coding sequence is TGTGCCAGCAGTTACGAGGGAAGGGCCCAGTTCTTC.